This T cell receptor beta chain appears in the sequencing data of a study of cytomegalovirus exposure and HLA in healthy donors. Study findings and constraints: According to the study, some 160 TCR beta chains were cytomegalovirus-associated.

The CDR3 is 13 residues long. CDR1 MNHEY and CDR2 SMNVEV come from the germline V gene (reference sequence). Trimming removed 3 bases at V and 4 bases at J, with 9 bases between. Generated by immunoSEQ multiplex PCR, the TCRdb table keeps only in-frame clones and is missing some. The data show some 130,000 clones, roughly 81% seen once. With respect to this clone: The antigen is unknown.

Sequencing was done on a sample of PBMCs. The receptor was isolated from a woman aged 30 to 39 in good health and CMV-seronegative. The chain combines TRBV27 with TRBJ1-2, with D uncertain. The CDR3 spells CASSFRLSYGYTF. Here the CDR3 DNA reads TGTGCCAGCAGTTTTCGGTTAAGCTATGGCTACACCTTC.